The 24 T cell receptor beta chains below come from one sample, sequenced in a study of graft-versus-host responses after intestinal transplantation. These receptors lack a known antigen. The assay was immunoSEQ multiplex PCR, and TCRdb's table has in-frame clones only and misses some. The sample consists of roughly 97,000 clones, about nine tenths of them appearing once. The sample consisted of unstimulated CD4+ T cells sorted from spleen or lymph node cells, taken before transplant. The receptors were gathered from a human donor who was the organ donor for an intestinal transplant.

This chain joins TRBV7-9 and TRBJ1-2, with 11 positions matching TRBD1. This CDR3 contains 15 residues. After removal of 0 bases from V and 8 bases from J, the junction contained 5 bases not matched to a gene. In germline, CDR1 is SEHNR, CDR2 FQNEAQ (reference sequence). CDR3 loop: CASSLAGTGGEGYTF. In nucleotides, the CDR3 is TGTGCCAGCAGCTTAGCCGGGACAGGGGGTGAAGGCTACACCTTC.

V and J are TRBV6-6 and TRBJ2-7; D remains unclear. Germline CDR1 reads MNHNY; CDR2 reads SVGAGI (reference sequence). The CDR3 runs 14 residues. The V end was cut by 6 bases, the J end by 6 bases, with 18 bases between. CDR3 sequence (DNA): TGTGCCAGCAGCCGCCCGAATCAGGAAAGCGAGCAGTACTTC. Amino acids: CASSRPNQESEQYF.

V gene TRBV7-2 combines with J gene TRBJ2-7; weak D call: TRBD1 (5 bases). V lost 7 bases, J lost 5 bases, and 18 bases lay in between. The CDR3 consists of 14 residues. Germline CDR1 is SGHTA and CDR2 is FQGNSA. The chain's CDR3 is CASNRGDRGHEQYF. The CDR3 bases are TGTGCCAGCAATCGTGGAGACAGAGGCCACGAGCAGTACTTC.

J is TRBJ2-1 and V is TRBV25-1, with a weak D call TRBD2 (6 bases). The CDR3 is 14 residues long. Germline assignment: CDR1 MGHDK and CDR2 SYGVNS. V was trimmed by 2 bases and J by 10 bases, leaving 15 bases between them. CDR3 DNA: TGTGCCAGCAGTGAACTGGGGGGTGGCAGGGAGCAGTTCTTC. Amino acid sequence: CASSELGGGREQFF.

This clone was seen once. This chain joins TRBV7-8 and TRBJ2-6; 7 nucleotides agree with TRBD1. J lost 4 bases, V lost 0 bases, and 3 bases had no gene match. Germline CDR1 SGHVS, CDR2 FQNEAQ. The CDR3 covers 16 residues. The CDR3 DNA reads as TGTGCCAGCAGCTTAGCCACAGGGGTCGGGGCCAACGTCCTGACTTTC. This encodes CASSLATGVGANVLTF.

This clone showed up just a few times. The chain has TRBV7-2 and TRBJ2-7, with D possibly matching TRBD2 (5 bases). Germline CDR1 SGHTA, CDR2 FQGNSA. Trimming took off 4 bases at V and 2 bases at J, with 12 bases between the two ends. The CDR3 totals 14 residues. The CDR3 DNA reads as TGTGCCAGCAGCTCGAAGACGGGAACCTACGAGCAGTACTTC. It translates to CASSSKTGTYEQYF.

V gene TRBV10-3 combines with J gene TRBJ2-7; 15 bases fit TRBD2. Germline CDR1 ENHRY, CDR2 SYGVKD. CDR3 length equals 15 residues. J gave up 4 bases and V 4 bases, and 2 bases lay outside the gene matches. Written as DNA, the CDR3 is TGTGCCATCAGTGGGACTAGCGGGGGGGCATACGAGCAGTACTTC. Translation gives CAISGTSGGAYEQYF.

The CDR3 DNA sequence: TGCGCCAGCAGCGTGACAGGGGGCGAGCAGTACTTC. Its protein product is CASSVTGGEQYF. The chain is built from TRBV5-1 and TRBJ2-5, with 9 bases lining up with TRBD1. The tail of the sequence fits TRBJ2-7 better, so the J call may be wrong. CDR1 is SGHRS, CDR2 YFSETQ, per germline. The CDR3 extends over 12 amino acids.

The chain employs TRBV7-3 and TRBJ2-2; unclear D gene. Germline CDR1 SGHTA, CDR2 FQGTGA. V lost 6 bases and J lost 6, with 11 bases in between. This CDR3 spans 13 amino acids. The DNA of the CDR3 is TGTGCCAGCAGTCCAGACATGGCCGGGGAGCTGTTTTTT. Its protein product is CASSPDMAGELFF. Filled out from reference TRBV7-3 and TRBJ2-2, the complete variable domain reads GAGVSQTPSNKVTEKGKYVELRCDPISGHTALYWYRQSLGQGPEFLIYFQGTGAADDSGLPNDRFFAVRPEGSVSTLKIQRTERGDSAVYLCASSPDMAGELFFGEGSRLTVL.

The V gene is TRBV4-1, the J gene TRBJ2-1; the D is unclear. V dropped 1 base and J dropped 10 bases, with 11 bases sitting between them. This CDR3 spans 13 amino acids. Germline V gives CDR1 MGHRA, CDR2 YSYEKL. This CDR3 is CASSQVPRQEQFF. The CDR3 DNA reads TGCGCCAGCAGCCAAGTTCCCCGCCAGGAGCAGTTCTTC.

V gene TRBV6-6 combines with J gene TRBJ1-6; D is uncertain. The germline CDR1 and CDR2 sequences are MNHNY and SVGAGI (reference sequence). The V and J ends lost 2 bases and 5 bases respectively, with 13 bases between them. CDR3 length equals 16 residues. The CDR3 loop reads CASSYGSRRNNSPLHF. The CDR3 bases are TGTGCCAGCAGTTACGGGTCAAGGCGGAATAATTCACCCCTCCACTTT.

This chain connects TRBV4-3 to TRBJ1-6; 12 nucleotides align to TRBD1. Germline values: CDR1 LGHNA, CDR2 YSLEER. Trimming took 0 bases from V and 1 from J; bases not matched to a gene: 10. The CDR3 has 21 amino acids. This CDR3 reads CASSQEVVGTGGISYNSPLHF. CDR3 DNA: TGCGCCAGCAGCCAAGAAGTTGTTGGGACAGGGGGCATATCCTATAATTCACCCCTCCACTTT.

The rearrangement links TRBV7-9 to TRBJ2-7, with D maybe TRBD2 (5 bases). Germline V gene lookup returns CDR1 SEHNR and CDR2 FQNEAQ (reference sequence). V lost 3 bases to trimming and J lost 2 bases, with 8 bases between them. This CDR3 region has 13 residues. The CDR3 DNA reads as TGTGCCAGCAGCTTCGGGATGCCCTACGAGCAGTACTTC. Its translation: CASSFGMPYEQYF.

This clone was picked up one time. V usage is TRBV19 and J usage is TRBJ2-7, with 8 nucleotides matching TRBD2. Per the germline V gene, CDR1 is LNHDA and CDR2 is SQIVND (reference sequence). After removal of 1 base from V and 3 bases from J, the junction contained 2 bases not matched to a gene. The CDR3 covers 14 residues. CDR3 sequence reads: CASSIGGGNYEQYF. The CDR3 bases are TGTGCCAGTAGTATAGGCGGGGGGAACTACGAGCAGTACTTC.

The chain has TRBV27 and TRBJ2-1; TRBD2 agrees at 10 bases. CDR3 length equals 15 residues. The V gene's germline CDR1 is MNHEY and CDR2 SMNVEV (reference sequence). V was pared by 1 base and J by 9 bases, with 6 bases of the junction left unmatched. DNA for the CDR3: TGTGCCAGCAGTTTATGGGTAGCGGGGGGCCGTGAGCAGTTCTTC. Its translation is CASSLWVAGGREQFF.

The chain combines TRBV7-9 with TRBJ2-2; TRBD1 matches at 10 bases. With 5 bases clipped from V and 4 bases from J, the junction kept 4 bases outside the gene matches. The CDR3 contains 15 residues. CDR1 is SEHNR, CDR2 FQNEAQ, per germline (reference sequence). The CDR3 sequence: CASSPGTGATGELFF. The CDR3 DNA sequence: TGTGCCAGCAGCCCAGGGACAGGGGCCACCGGGGAGCTGTTTTTT.

This rearrangement joins TRBV18 to TRBJ1-4; 10 bases match TRBD1. The CDR3 extends over 16 amino acids. J gave up 5 bases and V 3 bases, and 6 bases lay outside the gene matches. Per germline, CDR1 KGHSH and CDR2 LQKENI. The CDR3 is CASSPRKTGGNEKLFF. CDR3 in DNA: TGTGCCAGCTCACCGCGGAAGACAGGGGGCAATGAAAAACTGTTTTTT.

V is TRBV6-1 and J is TRBJ2-5, with 8 bases that match TRBD2. In germline, CDR1 is MNHNS, CDR2 SASEGT. J lost 2 bases, V lost 10 bases, and 6 bases had no gene match. The CDR3 is made up of 13 amino acids. The CDR3 is CATRGGRQETQYF. The CDR3 DNA reads TGTGCCACCCGGGGGGGCCGTCAAGAGACCCAGTACTTC.

This chain uses TRBV7-2 with TRBJ1-4; D is unclear. V was clipped by 1 base and J by 8 bases, with 14 bases between them. Germline V gene data show CDR1 as SGHTA and CDR2 as FQGNSA. The CDR3 covers 15 residues. CDR3 in DNA: TGTGCCAGCAGCTTAGATCGGGGTTTCGGCGAAAAACTGTTTTTT. This translates into CASSLDRGFGEKLFF.

Regarding this clone: One end of the junction fails to match germline, which may point to a read error. The gene calls are TRBV7-7 and TRBJ2-5; TRBD2 might be the D (6 bases). Gene TRBJ2-7 matches the end of the DNA better, so the J call may be wrong. The CDR3 extends over 13 amino acids. The V gene's germline CDR1 is SSHAT and CDR2 FNYEAQ (reference sequence). This chain's CDR3 is CASSARLGYEQYF. The CDR3 DNA reads TGTGCTAGCAGCGCACGACTAGGGTACGAGCAGTACTTC.

As DNA, the CDR3 is TGCGCCAGCAGCTGGACTAGCGGGGGCTCTGGGGCCAACGTCCTGACTTTC. Translated, it gives CASSWTSGGSGANVLTF. The rearrangement joins TRBV5-1 to TRBJ2-6, with TRBD2 matching over 13 bases. From germline, CDR1 is SGHRS and CDR2 YFSETQ. The CDR3 totals 17 residues. V lost 3 bases to trimming and J lost 0 bases; unmatched junction nucleotides: 0.

The V gene is TRBV5-4, the J gene TRBJ1-2; D uncertain. Trimming removed 2 bases at V and 4 bases at J, with 9 bases between. The germline CDR1 and CDR2 sequences are SGHNT and YYREEE (reference sequence). This CDR3 contains 13 residues. Here the CDR3 DNA reads TGTGCCAGCAGCTTAGACGACATCTATGGCTACACCTTC. Amino acid sequence: CASSLDDIYGYTF. The whole variable domain, filled in from reference TRBV5-4 and TRBJ1-2, reads ETGVTQSPTHLIKTRGQQVTLRCSSQSGHNTVSWYQQALGQGPQFIFQYYREEENGRGNFPPRFSGLQFPNYSSELNVNALELDDSALYLCASSLDDIYGYTFGSGTRLTVV.

This clone was seen only once. The chain has TRBV7-2 and TRBJ2-7, with 7 bases fitting TRBD1. After removal of 2 bases from V and 4 bases from J, the junction contained 2 bases not matched to a gene. The CDR3 runs to 13 residues. Germline assignment: CDR1 SGHTA and CDR2 FQGNSA. In nucleotides, the CDR3 is TGTGCCAGCAGCTTATCGGACAGGTACGAGCAGTACTTC. This translates into CASSLSDRYEQYF.

This chain uses TRBV2 with TRBJ1-5; 7 bases match TRBD1. Trimming cost V 6 bases and J 4 bases; bases outside gene matches: 9. This CDR3 is 15 amino acids long. Germline assignment: CDR1 SNHLY and CDR2 FYNNEI. This CDR3 reads CASRAQGTANQPQHF. In DNA, the CDR3 is TGTGCCAGCAGGGCCCAAGGGACAGCAAATCAGCCCCAGCATTTT.